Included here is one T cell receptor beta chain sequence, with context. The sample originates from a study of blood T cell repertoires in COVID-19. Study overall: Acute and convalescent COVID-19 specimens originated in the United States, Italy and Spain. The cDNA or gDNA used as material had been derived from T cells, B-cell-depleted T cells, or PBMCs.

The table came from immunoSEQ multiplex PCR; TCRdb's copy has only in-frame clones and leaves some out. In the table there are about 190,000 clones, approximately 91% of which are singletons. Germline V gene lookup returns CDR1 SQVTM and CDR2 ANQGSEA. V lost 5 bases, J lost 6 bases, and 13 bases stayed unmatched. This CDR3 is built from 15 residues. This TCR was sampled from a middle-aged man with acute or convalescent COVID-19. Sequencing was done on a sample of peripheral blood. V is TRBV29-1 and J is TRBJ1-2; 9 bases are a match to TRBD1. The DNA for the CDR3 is TGCAGCGTTCAAAAAAGACAGGGGGATATAAATGGCTACACCTTC. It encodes CSVQKRQGDINGYTF.